This T cell receptor (beta chain) derives from a study of CD8+CD57+ T cells in acquired aplastic anemia. This clonotype was detected only a few times. Germline CDR1 is SNHLY and CDR2 is FYNNEI. Trimming left V 4 bases short and J 0 bases short, with 7 bases between. This CDR3 has 15 residues. Selection for sequencing was limited to patients who had shown CD8+CD57+ cell expansion by flow cytometry. Genomic DNA, the template, was used for profiling of the TCR beta VDJ and CDR3. TCRdb independently ran MiXCR on the reads; one entry per CDR3 protein. The sample lists under 350,000 distinct CDR3 sequences, under 65% occurring once.

The sequence was collected from a human donor with aplastic anemia. Sample: sorted CD4+, CD8+, or CD8+CD57+ T cells (not recorded which) from PBMCs. The genes are TRBV2 and TRBJ1-6; D is undetermined. CDR3 loop: CASSGLSSYNSPLHF. CDR3 nucleotide sequence: TGTGCCAGCAGTGGGCTGAGCTCCTATAATTCACCCCTCCACTTT. The full variable domain, its missing parts supplied by reference TRBV2 and TRBJ1-6, is EPEVTQTPSHQVTQMGQEVILRCVPISNHLYFYWYRQILGQKVEFLVSFYNNEISEKSEIFDDQFSVERPDGSNFTLKIRSTKLEDSAMYFCASSGLSSYNSPLHFGNGTRLTVT.